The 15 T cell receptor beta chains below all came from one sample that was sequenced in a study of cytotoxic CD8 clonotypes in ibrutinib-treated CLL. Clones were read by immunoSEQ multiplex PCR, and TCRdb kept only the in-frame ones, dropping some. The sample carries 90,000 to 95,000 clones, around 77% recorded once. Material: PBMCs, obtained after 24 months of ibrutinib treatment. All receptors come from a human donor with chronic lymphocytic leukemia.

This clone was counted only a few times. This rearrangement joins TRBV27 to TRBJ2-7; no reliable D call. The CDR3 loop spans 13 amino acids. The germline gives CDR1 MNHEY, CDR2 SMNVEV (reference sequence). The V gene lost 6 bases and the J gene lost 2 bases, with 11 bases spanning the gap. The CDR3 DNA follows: TGTGCCAGCAGCGTGACACATACCTACGAGCAGTACTTC. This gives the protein CASSVTHTYEQYF.

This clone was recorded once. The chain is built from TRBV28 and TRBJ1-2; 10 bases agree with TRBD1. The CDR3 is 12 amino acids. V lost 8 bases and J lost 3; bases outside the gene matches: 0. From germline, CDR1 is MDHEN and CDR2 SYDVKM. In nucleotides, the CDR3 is TGTGCCAGCGGGACAGGGGACTATGGCTACACCTTC. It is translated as CASGTGDYGYTF.

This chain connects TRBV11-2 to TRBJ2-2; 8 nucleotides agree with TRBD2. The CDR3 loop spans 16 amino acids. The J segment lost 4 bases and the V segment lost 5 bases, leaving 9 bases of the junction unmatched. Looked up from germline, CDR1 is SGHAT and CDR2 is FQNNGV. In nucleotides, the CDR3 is TGTGCCAGCAGCCCGTCCCGGGGGGGACCCACCGGGGAGCTGTTTTTT. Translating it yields CASSPSRGGPTGELFF.

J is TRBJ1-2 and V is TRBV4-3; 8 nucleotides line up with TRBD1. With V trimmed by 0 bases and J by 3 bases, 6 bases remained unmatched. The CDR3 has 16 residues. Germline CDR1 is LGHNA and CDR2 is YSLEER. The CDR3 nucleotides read TGCGCCAGCAGCCAAGATAGGCAGGGGGCCTACTATGGCTACACCTTC. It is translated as CASSQDRQGAYYGYTF.

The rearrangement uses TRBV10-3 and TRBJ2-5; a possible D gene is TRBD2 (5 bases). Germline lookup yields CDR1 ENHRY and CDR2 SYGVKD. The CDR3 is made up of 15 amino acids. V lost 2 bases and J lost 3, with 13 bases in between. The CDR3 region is CAISEGVREKETQYF. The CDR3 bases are TGTGCCATCAGTGAGGGGGTTAGGGAGAAAGAGACCCAGTACTTC.

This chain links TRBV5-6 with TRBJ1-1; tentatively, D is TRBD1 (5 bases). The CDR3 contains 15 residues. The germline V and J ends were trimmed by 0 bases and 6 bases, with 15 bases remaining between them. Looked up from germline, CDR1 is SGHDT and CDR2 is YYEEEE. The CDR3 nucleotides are TGTGCCAGCAGCTTGGGGAGCCCCCAGGGCCCTGAAGCTTTCTTT. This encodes CASSLGSPQGPEAFF.

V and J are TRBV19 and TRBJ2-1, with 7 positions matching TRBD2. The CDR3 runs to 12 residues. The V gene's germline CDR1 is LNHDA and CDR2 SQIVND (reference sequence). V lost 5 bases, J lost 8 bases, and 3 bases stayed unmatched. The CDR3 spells CASSAGVYEQFF. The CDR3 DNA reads TGTGCCAGTAGTGCGGGAGTGTATGAGCAGTTCTTC.

In DNA form, the CDR3 reads TGTGCCAGCTCACCCGCAGGTGCCGGGGCACCGCGGGAGCAGTACTTC. Protein product: CASSPAGAGAPREQYF. The rearrangement links TRBV18 to TRBJ2-7; D could derive from TRBD1 or TRBD2 (5 bases each). The CDR3 is made up of 16 amino acids. Trimming removed 3 bases at V and 7 bases at J, with 22 bases between. From germline, CDR1 is KGHSH and CDR2 LQKENI.

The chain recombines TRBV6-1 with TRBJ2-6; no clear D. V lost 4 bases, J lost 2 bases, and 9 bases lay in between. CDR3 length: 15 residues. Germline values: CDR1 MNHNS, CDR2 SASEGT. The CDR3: CASSVTIPGANVLTF. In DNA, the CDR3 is TGTGCCAGCAGTGTCACTATACCTGGGGCCAACGTCCTGACTTTC.

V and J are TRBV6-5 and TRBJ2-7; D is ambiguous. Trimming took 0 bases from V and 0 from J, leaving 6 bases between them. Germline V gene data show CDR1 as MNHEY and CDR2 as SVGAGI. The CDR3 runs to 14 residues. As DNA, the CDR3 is TGTGCCAGCAGTTACTCGGACGGCTCCTACGAGCAGTACTTC. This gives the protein CASSYSDGSYEQYF.

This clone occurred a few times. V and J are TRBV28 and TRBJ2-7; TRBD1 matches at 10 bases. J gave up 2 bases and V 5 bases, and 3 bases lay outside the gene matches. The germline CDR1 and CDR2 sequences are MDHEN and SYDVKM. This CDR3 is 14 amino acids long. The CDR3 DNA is TGTGCCAGCAGTATTGGACAGGGGGCCTACGAGCAGTACTTC. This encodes CASSIGQGAYEQYF.

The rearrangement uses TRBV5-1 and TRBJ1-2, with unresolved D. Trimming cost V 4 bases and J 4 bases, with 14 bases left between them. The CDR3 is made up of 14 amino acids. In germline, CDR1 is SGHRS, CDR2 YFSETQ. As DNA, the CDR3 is TGCGCCAGCAGCCAAGGTGGAGCGTCCTATGGCTACACCTTC. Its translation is CASSQGGASYGYTF.

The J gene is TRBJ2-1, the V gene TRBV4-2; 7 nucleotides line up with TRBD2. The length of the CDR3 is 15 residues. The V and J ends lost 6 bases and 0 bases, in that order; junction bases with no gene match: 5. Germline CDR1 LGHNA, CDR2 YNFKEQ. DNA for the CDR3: TGTGCCAGCAGTCCCGAGCGGGACTCCTACAATGAGCAGTTCTTC. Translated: CASSPERDSYNEQFF.

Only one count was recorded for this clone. The CDR3 loop is CATSRVLMLGDEAFF. The CDR3, as DNA: TGTGCCACCAGCAGAGTTTTGATGTTGGGCGATGAAGCTTTCTTT. The rearrangement uses TRBV15 and TRBJ1-1, with D uncertain. From germline, CDR1 is LNHNV and CDR2 YYDKDF (reference sequence). V was cut by 1 base and J by 7 bases, with 16 bases left in between. The CDR3 has 15 amino acids.

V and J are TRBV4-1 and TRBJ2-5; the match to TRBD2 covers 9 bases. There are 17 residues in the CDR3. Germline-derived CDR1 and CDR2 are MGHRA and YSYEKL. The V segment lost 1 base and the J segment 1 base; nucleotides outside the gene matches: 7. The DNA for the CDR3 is TGCGCCAGCAGCCAAGCCCCCGGCGGGGGGGTCCAAGAGACCCAGTACTTC. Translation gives CASSQAPGGGVQETQYF.